Listed here are 15 T cell receptor beta chains from one sample, sequenced in a study of persistence of HIV-infected CD4 T cells. Overlapping HIV-1 Gag 15-mer peptides at approximately 0.96 ug per peptide per mL were used. CD40L-negative CD69-negative CD45RO-high memory CD4+ T cells were sorted as populations depleted of antigen-responding cells. Their antigens are not known. This was the immunoSEQ version 4 assay in survey mode. Sequenced by immunoSEQ multiplex PCR; TCRdb stores in-frame clones only, minus some. The data show around 42,000 clones, around 78% seen once. Specimen: CD4+ T cells sorted from PBMCs after 18-hour stimulation, collected from a patient who received antiretroviral therapy. These receptors were collected from an adult man with HIV who was CMV-seropositive.

The chain joins TRBV27 to TRBJ2-2; no clear D gene. Germline V CDR1 and CDR2: MNHEY, SMNVEV (reference sequence). The CDR3 is 16 residues long. Trimming removed 2 bases at V and 0 bases at J, with 10 bases between. DNA for the CDR3: TGTGCCAGCAGTTTAGGTGCAGGCCCGAACACCGGGGAGCTGTTTTTT. Its translation is CASSLGAGPNTGELFF.

This clone has more than one count but fewer than ten. CDR3 region: CAWSGQLEQFF. Here the CDR3 DNA reads TGTGCCTGGAGTGGACAGCTTGAGCAGTTCTTC. The chain couples TRBV30 to TRBJ2-1; a weak D match, TRBD1 (5 bases). Germline CDR1 is GTSNPN and CDR2 is SVGIG (reference sequence). The CDR3 length is 11 residues. V was trimmed by 1 base and J by 9 bases, leaving 7 bases between them.

This clone was counted a few times. This chain joins TRBV7-9 and TRBJ1-1, with 7 nucleotides matching TRBD1. Trimming took 3 bases from V and 6 from J; bases not matched to a gene: 10. Germline CDR1 and CDR2: SEHNR and FQNEAQ (reference sequence). This CDR3 has 15 amino acids. The CDR3 protein is CASSLIQGMRSEAFF. In DNA form, the CDR3 reads TGTGCCAGCAGCTTGATACAGGGGATGAGATCTGAAGCTTTCTTT.

The rearrangement links TRBV30 to TRBJ2-7; 8 nucleotides match TRBD2. With V trimmed by 2 bases and J by 0 bases, 3 bases remained unmatched. The CDR3 length is 14 residues. Per the germline V gene, CDR1 is GTSNPN and CDR2 is SVGIG (reference sequence). For the CDR3, the DNA is TGTGCCTGGAGTACTAGCGGTAGCTCCTACGAGCAGTACTTC. Its protein is CAWSTSGSSYEQYF.

The V call is TRBV19, the J call TRBJ1-2, with a possible D match to TRBD1 (5 bases). Germline V gene data show CDR1 as LNHDA and CDR2 as SQIVND (reference sequence). Trimming removed 0 bases at V and 9 bases at J, with 11 bases between. The CDR3 consists of 13 residues. In DNA, the CDR3 is TGTGCCAGTAGTATAGATTTAAACAGGCGCTACACCTTC. Amino acids: CASSIDLNRRYTF. The variable domain in full, with the rest retrieved from reference TRBV19 and TRBJ1-2, is DGGITQSPKYLFRKEGQNVTLSCEQNLNHDAMYWYRQDPGQGLRLIYYSQIVNDFQKGDIAEGYSVSREKKESFPLTVTSAQKNPTAFYLCASSIDLNRRYTFGSGTRLTVV.

The rearrangement uses TRBV5-1 and TRBJ1-2, with 10 bases matching TRBD1. The CDR3 totals 14 residues. Looked up from germline, CDR1 is SGHRS and CDR2 is YFSETQ. V shed 3 bases and J 4 bases; nucleotides not matched to a gene: 3. The CDR3 is CASSYRTGGYGYTF. CDR3 DNA sequence: TGCGCCAGCAGCTACCGGACAGGGGGCTATGGCTACACCTTC.

J is TRBJ2-5 and V is TRBV7-9; no firm D call. The CDR3 sequence is 13 residues long. Trimming took off 3 bases at V and 2 bases at J, with 7 bases between the two ends. Germline V gives CDR1 SEHNR, CDR2 FQNEAQ (reference sequence). CDR3 nucleotides: TGTGCCAGCAGCTTCCTGGGGCAAGAGACCCAGTACTTC. This encodes CASSFLGQETQYF. The full variable domain, with the rest looked up from reference TRBV7-9 and TRBJ2-5, is DTGVSQNPRHKITKRGQNVTFRCDPISEHNRLYWYRQTLGQGPEFLTYFQNEAQLEKSRLLSDRFSAERPKGSFSTLEIQRTEQGDSAMYLCASSFLGQETQYFGPGTRLLVL.

The V and J genes are TRBV11-3 and TRBJ1-1; D gene uncertain. The CDR3 runs to 13 residues. V was trimmed by 1 base and J by 4 bases, leaving 7 bases between them. The germline V gene has CDR1 SGHNT and CDR2 YENEEA. CDR3 residues: CASSLVSGTEAFF. As DNA, the CDR3 is TGTGCCAGCAGCTTAGTGTCGGGCACTGAAGCTTTCTTT.

The chain carries TRBV19 and TRBJ2-2; 11 nucleotides align to TRBD2. Trimming at V came to 8 bases and at J to 6 bases, leaving 8 bases not matched to a gene. The CDR3 has 15 residues. Germline CDR1 is LNHDA and CDR2 is SQIVND (reference sequence). The CDR3 here is CASALAGEISGELFF. The CDR3 region has the DNA TGTGCCAGTGCACTAGCGGGAGAAATCTCCGGGGAGCTGTTTTTT.

The V gene is TRBV7-9, the J gene TRBJ2-2, with 8 bases identical to TRBD1. This CDR3 spans 15 amino acids. V lost 8 bases and J lost 6; bases outside the gene matches: 11. Germline assignment: CDR1 SEHNR and CDR2 FQNEAQ (reference sequence). This chain's CDR3 is CASQRQGATAGELFF. Written as DNA, the CDR3 is TGTGCCAGCCAGCGGCAGGGGGCAACGGCCGGGGAGCTGTTTTTT. The full variable domain, completed using reference TRBV7-9 and TRBJ2-2, is DTGVSQNPRHKITKRGQNVTFRCDPISEHNRLYWYRQTLGQGPEFLTYFQNEAQLEKSRLLSDRFSAERPKGSFSTLEIQRTEQGDSAMYLCASQRQGATAGELFFGEGSRLTVL.

V is TRBV21-1 and J is TRBJ1-3; TRBD1 is the table's D call and was not checked against the DNA. TRBV21-1 is deemed a pseudogene. CDR3 length: 16 amino acids. The CDR3 bases are TGTGCCAGCAGCCCGCGTTCGGACAGCTCTGGAAACACCATATATTTT. This encodes CASSPRSDSSGNTIYF.

The V gene is TRBV9, the J gene TRBJ1-4, with 9 bases aligning to TRBD1. The germline CDR1 and CDR2 sequences are SGDLS and YYNGEE. Trimming cost V 6 bases and J 6 bases; bases outside gene matches: 6. The CDR3 consists of 14 residues. The CDR3 sequence: CASNRGQGYEKLFF. CDR3 DNA sequence: TGTGCCAGCAATAGGGGACAGGGCTATGAAAAACTGTTTTTT.

CDR3 DNA sequence: TGTGCCAGCACTCGACGCTCTTGGGGGCACGAGCAGTACTTC. Residues: CASTRRSWGHEQYF. The chain couples TRBV6-5 to TRBJ2-7, with D possibly TRBD1 on 6 matching bases. Germline assignment: CDR1 MNHEY and CDR2 SVGAGI. There are 14 residues in the CDR3. V lost 7 bases and J 5 bases, leaving 18 bases between the germline ends.

V and J are TRBV24-1 and TRBJ2-1; D assignment may be TRBD1 or TRBD2 (5 bases each). CDR1 is KGHDR and CDR2 is SFDVKD in the germline V gene. The ends were cut back, 2 bases at V and 3 bases at J, with 7 bases in the middle. The CDR3 spans 14 residues. This chain's CDR3 is CATSDSGRYNEQFF. As DNA, the CDR3 is TGTGCCACCAGTGATTCGGGACGCTACAATGAGCAGTTCTTC.

The chain joins TRBV6-5 to TRBJ2-5, with 13 bases fitting TRBD2. Germline CDR1 reads MNHEY; CDR2 reads SVGAGI. J lost 5 bases, V lost 8 bases, and 2 bases had no gene match. The CDR3 is 13 amino acids. The CDR3 coding sequence is TGTGCCAGCGGGGGACTAGCGGGGGAGACCCAGTACTTC. Translated: CASGGLAGETQYF.